This T cell receptor beta chain was identified in a study of T cell responses to AZD1222 COVID-19 vaccine. The study's findings and limits: Donors, mostly white British, included more females; clonal diversity was possibly underestimated. Nearly half of the spike-specific TCRs reportedly recognize variant regions that carry no mutations. CD4 TCRs covered the whole spike, strongest at regions 160-218 and 743-854.

Turning to this clone: No antigen is known for it.

V lost 2 bases and J lost 4; bases outside the gene matches: 4. Germline assignment: CDR1 LNHDA and CDR2 SQIVND (reference sequence). The CDR3 runs to 16 residues. Using immunoSEQ multiplex PCR, the repertoire was profiled, and TCRdb retains in-frame clones only, with some absent. The sample records around 130,000 clones, 80% to 90% being singletons. The chain links TRBV19 to TRBJ2-1; 11 bases map to TRBD2. The source is an adult in good health. The specimen comprised peripheral blood, sampled on day 0 of AZD1222 vaccination. DNA of the CDR3: TGTGCCAGTAGTATATCTACTAGCGGGGGTTACAATGAGCAGTTCTTC. Protein sequence: CASSISTSGGYNEQFF.